This T cell receptor (beta chain) was found in a study of blood T cells in healthy people across ages. For this clonotype: Its matching antigen is unknown.

Whole-study findings and limits: Donor CMV status was unknown, possibly confounding expanded clonotype changes. Both higher diversity and more naive CD4+ cells marked long-lived donors when set against aged donors.

Donors were healthy Caucasian individuals from Russia aged roughly 6 to 95. Per-sample yields of isolated PBMCs were at least 6.5 million. PCR was performed a second time for roughly 7 to 12 cycles using a sample-barcoded 5' primer and a J-beta primer mix. MiXCR, applied by TCRdb to the 5' RACE reads, yields one record per CDR3 protein. The sample has about 830,000 distinct CDR3 sequences, 62% seen once. Germline assignment: CDR1 LGHNA and CDR2 YSLEER. The CDR3 is 17 amino acids. Losses at the gene ends were 1 base for V and 2 bases for J; bases not matched to a gene: 6. Sequencing was performed on blood. The J gene is TRBJ2-3, the V gene TRBV4-3, with 10 bases aligning to TRBD2. The source is a man younger than 45 in good health. This chain's CDR3 is CASSQGLAGGYTDTQYF. The CDR3 bases are TGCGCCAGCAGCCAAGGCTTAGCGGGGGGCTACACAGATACGCAGTATTTT.